This TCR delta chain was identified during a study of Vδ1+ human thymocytes. The sample holds a few counts of this clone. Its specificity is unknown. Study-level results: TRD repertoires were essentially private, unlike widely shared TRG clonotypes. Despite high sort purity, about 20% of thymic T cell receptor delta sequences were Vdelta2. Thymic TRG and TRD repertoires appeared highly polyclonal, with Gaussian CDR3 length distributions.

After alphabeta T cell depletion, CD3+ Vdelta1+ Vdelta2- thymocytes were sorted. Per the germline V gene, CDR1 is TSWWSYY and CDR2 is QGS. The CDR3 is 18 amino acids. V gave up 0 bases and J gave up 3 bases, with 20 bases separating them. Extracted RNA was reverse transcribed into cDNA. Pooled V-gene forward primers with one constant-region reverse primer generated the CDR3 amplicons by multiplex PCR. TCRdb re-analyzed the multiplex PCR reads via CATT. The repertoire holds more than 25,000 delta-chain clones, with more than 6.5% as singletons. The receptor's source is a girl under two years old who had congenital heart surgery. Sample: Vdelta1+ gamma-delta thymocytes from the thymus. The subset: FACS-sorted CD3+ TCRalphabeta- TCRVdelta1+ TCRVdelta2- thymocytes. The V call is TRDV1, the J call TRDJ1; D perhaps matches TRDD3 (9 bases). CDR3 DNA: TGTGCTCTTGGGGAACTCTTCCTACGGGGGATACCCTCCGATAAACTCATCTTT. This translates into CALGELFLRGIPSDKLIF.